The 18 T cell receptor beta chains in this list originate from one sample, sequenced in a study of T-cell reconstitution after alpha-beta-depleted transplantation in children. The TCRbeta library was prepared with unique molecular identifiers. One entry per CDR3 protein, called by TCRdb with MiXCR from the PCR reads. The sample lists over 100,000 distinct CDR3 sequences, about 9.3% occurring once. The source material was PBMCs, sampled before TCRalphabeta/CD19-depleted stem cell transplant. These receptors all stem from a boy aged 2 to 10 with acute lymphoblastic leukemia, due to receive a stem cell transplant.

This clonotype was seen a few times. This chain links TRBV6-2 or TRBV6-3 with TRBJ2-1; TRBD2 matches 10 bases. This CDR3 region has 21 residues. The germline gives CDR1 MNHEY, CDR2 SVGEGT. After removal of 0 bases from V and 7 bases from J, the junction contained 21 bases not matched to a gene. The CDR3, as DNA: TGTGCCAGCAGTTACTCAGCCCCTAGGAGAGTGCTAGCGGGAGCTGGGAATGAGCAGTTCTTC. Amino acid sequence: CASSYSAPRRVLAGAGNEQFF.

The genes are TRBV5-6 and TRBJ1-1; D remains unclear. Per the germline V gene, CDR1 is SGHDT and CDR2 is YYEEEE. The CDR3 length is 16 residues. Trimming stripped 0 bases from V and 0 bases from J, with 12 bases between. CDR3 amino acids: CASSLAWGGLNTEAFF. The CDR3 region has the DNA TGTGCCAGCAGCTTGGCCTGGGGAGGGTTGAACACTGAAGCTTTCTTT. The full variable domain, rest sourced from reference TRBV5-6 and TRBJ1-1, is DAGVTQSPTHLIKTRGQQVTLRCSPKSGHDTVSWYQQALGQGPQFIFQYYEEEERQRGNFPDRFSGHQFPNYSSELNVNALLLGDSALYLCASSLAWGGLNTEAFFGQGTRLTVV.

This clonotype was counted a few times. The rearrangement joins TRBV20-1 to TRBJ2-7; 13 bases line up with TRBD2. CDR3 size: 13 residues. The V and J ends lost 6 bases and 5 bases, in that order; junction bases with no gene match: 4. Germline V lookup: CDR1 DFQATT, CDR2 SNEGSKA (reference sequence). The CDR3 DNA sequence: TGCAGTGCCGGGACTAGCGGGATCCACGAGCAGTACTTC. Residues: CSAGTSGIHEQYF.

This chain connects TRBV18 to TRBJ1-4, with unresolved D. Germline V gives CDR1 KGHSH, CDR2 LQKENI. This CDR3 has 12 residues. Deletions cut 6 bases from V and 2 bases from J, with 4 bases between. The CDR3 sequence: CASSGTNEKLFF. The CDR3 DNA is TGTGCCAGCTCCGGGACTAATGAAAAACTGTTTTTT.

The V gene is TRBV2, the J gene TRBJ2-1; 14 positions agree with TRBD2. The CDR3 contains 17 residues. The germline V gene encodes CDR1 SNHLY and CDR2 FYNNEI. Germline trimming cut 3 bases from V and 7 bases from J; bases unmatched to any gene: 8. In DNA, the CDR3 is TGTGCCAGCAGTGACGTACGGGGACTAGCGGGAGAGAATGAGCAGTTCTTC. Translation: CASSDVRGLAGENEQFF.

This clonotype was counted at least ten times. The chain's CDR3 is CASSYTPWDRGRPGNTIYF. As DNA, the CDR3 is TGTGCCAGCAGTTACACCCCCTGGGACAGGGGGCGACCTGGAAACACCATATATTTT. The chain links TRBV6-5 to TRBJ1-3; 12 bases match TRBD1. There are 19 residues in the CDR3. Germline V lookup: CDR1 MNHEY, CDR2 SVGAGI. V gave up 2 bases and J gave up 2 bases; unmatched junction bases: 10.

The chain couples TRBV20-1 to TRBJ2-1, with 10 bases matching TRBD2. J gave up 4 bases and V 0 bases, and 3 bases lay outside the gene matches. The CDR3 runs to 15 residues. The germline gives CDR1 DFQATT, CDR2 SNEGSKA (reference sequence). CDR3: CSARETSGQYNEQFF. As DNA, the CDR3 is TGCAGTGCTAGAGAGACTAGCGGGCAGTACAATGAGCAGTTCTTC.

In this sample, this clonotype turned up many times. The CDR3 loop is CASSLVVRAWYNEQFF. Written as DNA, the CDR3 is TGTGCCAGCAGCTTGGTGGTCAGGGCGTGGTACAATGAGCAGTTCTTC. The chain couples TRBV5-6 to TRBJ2-1; tentative D call: TRBD1 (5 bases). The CDR3 length is 16 residues. From germline, CDR1 is SGHDT and CDR2 YYEEEE. Trimming removed 0 bases from V and 4 bases from J, with 14 bases in between.

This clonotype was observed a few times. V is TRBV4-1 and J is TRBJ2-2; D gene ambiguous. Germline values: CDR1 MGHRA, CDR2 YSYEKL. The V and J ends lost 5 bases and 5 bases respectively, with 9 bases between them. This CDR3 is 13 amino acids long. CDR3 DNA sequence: TGCGCCAGCAGCTTCTCTGTTACCGGGGAGCTGTTTTTT. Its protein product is CASSFSVTGELFF.

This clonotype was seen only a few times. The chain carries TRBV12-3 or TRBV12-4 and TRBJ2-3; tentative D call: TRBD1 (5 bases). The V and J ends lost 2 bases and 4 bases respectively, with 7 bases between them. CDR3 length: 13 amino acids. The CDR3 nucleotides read TGTGCCAGCAGTTTAACCAGGGCAGATACGCAGTATTTT. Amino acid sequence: CASSLTRADTQYF.

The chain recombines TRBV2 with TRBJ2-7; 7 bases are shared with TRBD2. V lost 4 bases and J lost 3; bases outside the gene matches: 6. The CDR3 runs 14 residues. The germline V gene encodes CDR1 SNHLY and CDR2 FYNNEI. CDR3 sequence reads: CASSGSGGRYEQYF. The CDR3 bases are TGTGCCAGCAGTGGATCGGGAGGCCGCTACGAGCAGTACTTC.

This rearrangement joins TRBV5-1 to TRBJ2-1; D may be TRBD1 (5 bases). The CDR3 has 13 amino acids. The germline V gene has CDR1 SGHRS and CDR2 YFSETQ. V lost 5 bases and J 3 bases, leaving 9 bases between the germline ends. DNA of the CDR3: TGCGCCAGCAGTGCTCAGGGCTACAATGAGCAGTTCTTC. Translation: CASSAQGYNEQFF.

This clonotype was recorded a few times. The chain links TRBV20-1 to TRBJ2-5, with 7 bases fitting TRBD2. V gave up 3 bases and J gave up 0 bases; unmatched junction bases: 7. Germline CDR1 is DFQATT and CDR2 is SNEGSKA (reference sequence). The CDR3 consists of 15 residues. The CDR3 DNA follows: TGCAGTGCTAGGGGTGGGAGGGGCCACCAAGAGACCCAGTACTTC. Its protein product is CSARGGRGHQETQYF.

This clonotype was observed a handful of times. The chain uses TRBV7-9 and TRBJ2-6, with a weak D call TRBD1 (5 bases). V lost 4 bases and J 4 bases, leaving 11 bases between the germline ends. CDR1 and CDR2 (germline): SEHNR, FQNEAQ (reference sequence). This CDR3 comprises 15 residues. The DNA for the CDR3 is TGTGCCAGCAGCTCTCAGGGTCCCGGGGCCAACGTCCTGACTTTC. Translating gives CASSSQGPGANVLTF.

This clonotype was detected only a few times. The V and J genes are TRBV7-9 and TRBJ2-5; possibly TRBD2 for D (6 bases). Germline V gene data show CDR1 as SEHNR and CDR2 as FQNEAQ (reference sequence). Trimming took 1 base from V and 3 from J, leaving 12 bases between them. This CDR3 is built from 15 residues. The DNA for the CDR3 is TGTGCCAGCAGCTTAGAGGGGACTCCAGAAGAGACCCAGTACTTC. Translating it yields CASSLEGTPEETQYF.

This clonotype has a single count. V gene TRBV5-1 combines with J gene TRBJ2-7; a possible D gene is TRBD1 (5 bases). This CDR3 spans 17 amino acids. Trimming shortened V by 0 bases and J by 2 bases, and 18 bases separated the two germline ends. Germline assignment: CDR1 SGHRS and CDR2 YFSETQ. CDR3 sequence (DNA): TGCGCCAGCAGCTTGGCCCAAGTTCAGGCAGGGCCCTACGAGCAGTACTTC. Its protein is CASSLAQVQAGPYEQYF.

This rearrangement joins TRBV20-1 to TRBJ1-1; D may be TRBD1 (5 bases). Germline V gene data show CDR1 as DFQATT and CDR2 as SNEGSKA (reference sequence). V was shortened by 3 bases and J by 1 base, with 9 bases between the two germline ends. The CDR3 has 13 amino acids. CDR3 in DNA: TGCAGTGCTAGTAAGGACACGAACACTGAAGCTTTCTTT. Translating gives CSASKDTNTEAFF.

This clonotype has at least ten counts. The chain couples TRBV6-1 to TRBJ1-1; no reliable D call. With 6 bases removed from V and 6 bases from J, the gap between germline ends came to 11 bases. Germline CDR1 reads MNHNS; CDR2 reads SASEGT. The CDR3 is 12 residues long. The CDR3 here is CASRGFTAEAFF. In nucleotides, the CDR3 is TGTGCCAGCAGGGGCTTTACGGCTGAAGCTTTCTTT.